This T cell receptor (beta chain) was documented in a study of shared clonotypes between healthy human individuals. Study-wide points: Relative to their counterparts shared across all four donors, non-shared clonotypes exhibited diminished generation probabilities. Incomplete sequencing of sorted subsets was indicated by rarefaction despite large depth.

Profiling relied on immunoSEQ multiplex PCR, and the TCRdb table lists in-frame clones only, not all of them. Here the sample spans about 660,000 clones, about 74% being singletons. This clone was picked up a small number of times. Its antigen is unidentified. This CDR3 is 21 amino acids long. V dropped 5 bases and J dropped 0; count of bases not matched to a gene: 16. CDR1 and CDR2 from the germline V gene are SGHRS and YFSETQ. This receptor was identified in a woman aged 25 to 39 in good health. Specimen: memory CD4+ T cells sorted from blood. As to subset: CD45RA-negative fraction. The chain couples TRBV5-1 to TRBJ2-2, with 13 bases identical to TRBD2. The CDR3 DNA follows: TGCGCCAGCAGTCCTATCAAAGGGACTAGCGGGAATATAGCGAACACCGGGGAGCTGTTTTTT. Translation: CASSPIKGTSGNIANTGELFF.